This passage covers 8 T cell receptor beta chains from one sample sequenced in a study of T-cell reconstitution after alpha-beta-depleted transplantation in children. Unique molecular identifiers were incorporated during preparation of the TCRbeta library. TCRdb re-called the PCR reads with MiXCR, one entry per CDR3 protein. The table lists some 640,000 distinct CDR3 sequences, approximately 17% of them singletons. The sample was PBMCs from the stem cell graft donor, taken from the stem cell graft. The origin of the receptors is a human donor who donated a stem cell graft to a child with acute myeloid leukemia.

This clonotype was detected many times. The V call is TRBV29-1, the J call TRBJ2-2; 8 bases match TRBD1. CDR3 size: 12 residues. The V segment lost 7 bases and the J segment 5 bases; nucleotides outside the gene matches: 3. Germline assignment: CDR1 SQVTM and CDR2 ANQGSEA. This CDR3 reads CSDWTGTGELFF. The CDR3 nucleotides read TGCAGCGACTGGACAGGGACCGGGGAGCTGTTTTTT.

The chain joins TRBV28 to TRBJ1-1, with D possibly TRBD1 on 5 matching bases. Deletions cut 8 bases from V and 5 bases from J, with 18 bases between. CDR3 length: 14 amino acids. Germline CDR1 MDHEN, CDR2 SYDVKM. The CDR3 nucleotides are TGTGCCAGCTGCTGGGGGGTTTTGAGGACTGAAGCTTTCTTT. Residues: CASCWGVLRTEAFF.

The rearrangement uses TRBV4-1 and TRBJ1-1; 10 bases align to TRBD1. This CDR3 contains 16 residues. Germline V gene lookup returns CDR1 MGHRA and CDR2 YSYEKL. V shed 1 base, J shed 0 bases, and the junction held 2 bases outside the gene matches. CDR3 nucleotides: TGCGCCAGCAGCCAAGTGGGACAGGGGTTGAACACTGAAGCTTTCTTT. Its protein is CASSQVGQGLNTEAFF.

This clonotype was seen many times. V is TRBV20-1 and J is TRBJ1-1; D is unclear. Germline CDR1 DFQATT, CDR2 SNEGSKA (reference sequence). V dropped 0 bases and J dropped 0 bases, with 14 bases sitting between them. The CDR3 loop spans 16 amino acids. This chain's CDR3 is CSARDSGEIMNTEAFF. The CDR3 bases are TGCAGTGCTAGAGACTCCGGGGAGATTATGAACACTGAAGCTTTCTTT.

This clonotype appeared many times. The rearrangement uses TRBV27 and TRBJ2-5; no clear D gene. The CDR3 loop spans 12 amino acids. The germline V gene encodes CDR1 MNHEY and CDR2 SMNVEV (reference sequence). V lost 5 bases to trimming and J lost 5 bases, with 9 bases between them. CDR3 amino acids: CASSGVGETQYF. The DNA for the CDR3 is TGTGCCAGCAGTGGAGTGGGGGAGACCCAGTACTTC.

The chain joins TRBV6-1 to TRBJ1-4, with D unresolved. The CDR3 is made up of 14 amino acids. The germline V gene has CDR1 MNHNS and CDR2 SASEGT. Between the trimmed V and J ends, which lost 7 bases and 0 bases, there was a span of 9 bases. The CDR3 DNA reads TGTGCCAGCAACGTGGCAGCAACTAATGAAAAACTGTTTTTT. Translated, it gives CASNVAATNEKLFF.

This clonotype was found a few times. The chain has TRBV7-9 and TRBJ2-5; 8 positions agree with TRBD2. V shed 5 bases and J 2 bases; nucleotides not matched to a gene: 10. From germline, CDR1 is SEHNR and CDR2 FQNEAQ (reference sequence). The CDR3 extends over 16 amino acids. CDR3 nucleotide sequence: TGTGCCAGCAGCCCTCCGGGACTAGGGGATCAAGAGACCCAGTACTTC. Translation: CASSPPGLGDQETQYF.

At least ten counts were recorded for this clonotype. As DNA, the CDR3 is TGTGCCAGCAGTCGACAGGGTTTGGGGAATCAGCCCCAGCATTTT. Translating gives CASSRQGLGNQPQHF. The chain joins TRBV6-1 to TRBJ1-5; 7 nucleotides line up with TRBD1. This CDR3 contains 15 residues. V trimming: 5 bases; J trimming: 4 bases; junction bases outside the gene matches: 8. Germline CDR1 MNHNS, CDR2 SASEGT.